Included here is one TCR beta chain sequence, with context. Its antigen is as yet unknown. The observed sequence ends 3 residues before the CDR3 terminus, with the missing tail filled in from the germline J gene. V lost 6 bases and J lost 2, with 10 bases in between. The CDR3 has 13 residues. Germline CDR1 is SEHNR and CDR2 is FQNEAQ (reference sequence). The data derive from a study of T cell clonality in common variable immunodeficiency. Broader study findings: T cell subpopulation sequencing would be needed to explain CVID clonality. Compared with controls, CVID subjects had fewer shared TCRbeta clones. Common variable immunodeficiency TCR beta sequences reportedly had fewer deletions and N-nucleotide insertions.

Clones were read by immunoSEQ multiplex PCR, and TCRdb kept only the in-frame ones, dropping some. The sample shows more than 30,000 clones, no singletons; the ten largest hold 5% to 5.5%. This TCR derives from a human donor with common variable immunodeficiency. The chain combines TRBV7-9 with TRBJ2-5; perhaps TRBD2 as D (6 bases). The sequenced material came from peripheral blood mononuclear cells. CDR3 protein: CASSHGLQETQYF. The sequenced CDR3 bases are TGTGCCAGCAGTCATGGACTACAAGAGACC.